What follows are 27 T cell receptor beta chains derived from one specimen sequenced in a study of blood T cell repertoires in COVID-19. Sequencing used immunoSEQ multiplex PCR; TCRdb keeps in-frame clones, though not all of them. The sample shows roughly 310,000 clones, around 90% of them seen only once. The sample taken for sequencing was peripheral blood. The receptors here all came from a woman aged 30 to 39 with COVID-19, enrolled during active disease.

The V and J genes are TRBV21-1 and TRBJ1-1; the table assigns TRBD1, which was not confirmed against the DNA. TRBV21-1 is marked as a pseudogene. The CDR3 length is 14 residues. The CDR3 reads CARDREYGITEAFF. CDR3 DNA sequence: TGTGCCAGAGACAGGGAATACGGTATCACTGAAGCTTTCTTT.

The genes are TRBV5-4 and TRBJ2-7, with TRBD2 matching 13 bases. In germline, CDR1 is SGHNT, CDR2 YYREEE (reference sequence). V lost 0 bases and J lost 1; bases outside the gene matches: 4. The CDR3 contains 17 residues. The CDR3 nucleotides are TGTGCCAGCAGCTTGGGACCGGGACTAGCGGGATCCTACGAGCAGTACTTC. Translation gives CASSLGPGLAGSYEQYF. Full variable domain (rest looked up from reference TRBV5-4 and TRBJ2-7): ETGVTQSPTHLIKTRGQQVTLRCSSQSGHNTVSWYQQALGQGPQFIFQYYREEENGRGNFPPRFSGLQFPNYSSELNVNALELDDSALYLCASSLGPGLAGSYEQYFGPGTRLTVT.

The gene calls are TRBV7-3 and TRBJ2-1; 7 bases are a match to TRBD2. V lost 5 bases to trimming and J lost 1 base; unmatched junction nucleotides: 5. The germline gives CDR1 SGHTA, CDR2 FQGTGA. The CDR3 length is 15 residues. The CDR3 is CASSTNGGSYNEQFF. CDR3 sequence (DNA): TGTGCCAGCAGCACCAACGGGGGGTCCTACAATGAGCAGTTCTTC. The variable domain in full, with the rest retrieved from reference TRBV7-3 and TRBJ2-1, is GAGVSQTPSNKVTEKGKYVELRCDPISGHTALYWYRQSLGQGPEFLIYFQGTGAADDSGLPNDRFFAVRPEGSVSTLKIQRTERGDSAVYLCASSTNGGSYNEQFFGPGTRLTVL.

The chain has TRBV5-1 and TRBJ2-1; TRBD2 matches at 10 bases. The junction had 6 bases not matched to a gene; V was cut back by 0 bases and J by 9 bases. The V gene's germline CDR1 is SGHRS and CDR2 YFSETQ. The CDR3 totals 15 residues. The CDR3 loop is CASSLAQTSGVEQFF. The CDR3 DNA reads as TGCGCCAGCAGCTTGGCCCAAACTAGCGGGGTTGAGCAGTTCTTC.

The genes are TRBV10-3 and TRBJ1-2; 7 bases match TRBD1. V gave up 3 bases and J gave up 8 bases; unmatched junction bases: 9. The CDR3 has 14 amino acids. CDR1 and CDR2 from the germline V gene are ENHRY and SYGVKD. The DNA of the CDR3 is TGTGCCATCAGTGAAGAAGTAGGGGGCGGAGGCTACACCTTC. It specifies CAISEEVGGGGYTF.

The chain employs TRBV30 and TRBJ1-2, with no clear D. This CDR3 comprises 12 residues. The V gene lost 2 bases and the J gene lost 4 bases, with 8 bases spanning the gap. CDR1 is GTSNPN, CDR2 SVGIG, per germline (reference sequence). The CDR3 region is CAWSSTSYGYTF. The CDR3 DNA reads as TGTGCCTGGAGTAGTACATCCTATGGCTACACCTTC. Supplemented by reference TRBV30 and TRBJ1-2, the full variable domain reads SQTIHQWPATLVQPVGSPLSLECTVEGTSNPNLYWYRQAAGRGLQLLFYSVGIGQISSEVPQNLSASRPQDRQFILSSKKLLLSDSGFYLCAWSSTSYGYTFGSGTRLTVV.

This clone showed up just once. The chain uses TRBV19 and TRBJ2-7; D might be TRBD2 (6 bases). V lost 5 bases to trimming and J lost 6 bases, with 14 bases between them. The CDR3 runs to 13 residues. Germline V gene lookup returns CDR1 LNHDA and CDR2 SQIVND (reference sequence). CDR3 sequence reads: CASSPGAGREQYF. CDR3 DNA sequence: TGTGCCAGTAGTCCGGGAGCAGGTCGCGAGCAGTACTTC.

This sequence joins TRBV18 and TRBJ1-6; possibly TRBD1 for D (5 bases). Trimming removed 0 bases from V and 7 bases from J, with 10 bases in between. The germline CDR1 and CDR2 sequences are KGHSH and LQKENI. The CDR3 runs 15 residues. In DNA, the CDR3 is TGTGCCAGCTCACCACCGGGGGGGAACAATTCACCCCTCCACTTT. This encodes CASSPPGGNNSPLHF.

The gene calls are TRBV5-8 and TRBJ1-2, with a tentative D call TRBD1 (5 bases). CDR1 and CDR2 from the germline V gene are SGHTS and YDEGEE. The CDR3 consists of 14 residues. Deletions cut 3 bases from V and 7 bases from J, with 16 bases between. CDR3 nucleotides: TGTGCCAGCAGCTCATCCTGGGACTTACCTGGCTACACCTTC. As protein: CASSSSWDLPGYTF.

The chain has TRBV5-1 and TRBJ2-2; TRBD2 matches at 11 bases. V shed 4 bases and J 1 base; nucleotides not matched to a gene: 3. The CDR3 runs 16 residues. The germline V gene has CDR1 SGHRS and CDR2 YFSETQ. As DNA, the CDR3 is TGCGCCAGCAGCGTTGGGACTAGCGGGAACACCGGGGAGCTGTTTTTT. Residues: CASSVGTSGNTGELFF.

The rearrangement joins TRBV5-1 to TRBJ2-1, with D perhaps TRBD1 (6 bases). Germline V CDR1 and CDR2: SGHRS, YFSETQ. This CDR3 has 16 residues. Trimming cost V 2 bases and J 8 bases, with 20 bases left between them. As DNA, the CDR3 is TGCGCCAGCAGCTTAACCGGGCAGGGGCGAACGGATGAGCAGTTCTTC. It is translated as CASSLTGQGRTDEQFF.

This rearrangement joins TRBV6-5 to TRBJ1-6; D call uncertain. Trimming removed 6 bases at V and 8 bases at J, with 14 bases between. The CDR3 covers 14 residues. Germline CDR1 and CDR2: MNHEY and SVGAGI. The CDR3 nucleotides read TGTGCCAGCAGACCCGGGCCCGGGGATTCACCCCTCCACTTT. It yields the protein CASRPGPGDSPLHF.

V usage is TRBV10-1 and J usage is TRBJ2-1, with a tentative D call TRBD2 (5 bases). This CDR3 region has 11 residues. Germline V lookup: CDR1 WNHNN, CDR2 SYGVQD (reference sequence). V was cut by 4 bases and J by 9 bases, with 7 bases left in between. The CDR3 nucleotides are TGCGCCAGCAGTGGAGAGGGTGAGCAGTTCTTC. Translated: CASSGEGEQFF.

The chain couples TRBV18 to TRBJ1-1; 7 bases match TRBD1. The CDR3 length is 15 residues. Trimming at V came to 3 bases and at J to 0 bases, leaving 4 bases not matched to a gene. CDR1 KGHSH and CDR2 LQKENI come from the germline V gene. The CDR3 DNA follows: TGTGCCAGCTCACCTGGGACAGCCCTGAACACTGAAGCTTTCTTT. Translating it yields CASSPGTALNTEAFF.

The chain uses TRBV3-1 (or the pseudogene TRBV3-2) and TRBJ1-6; 7 nucleotides align to TRBD1. V gave up 1 base and J gave up 9 bases; unmatched junction bases: 9. The CDR3 has 16 amino acids. Germline V gene sequence: CDR1 LGHDT, CDR2 YNNKEL (reference sequence). CDR3 nucleotide sequence: TGTGCCAGCAGCCAAGGGGCCGGACAGGCAAGTTCACCCCTCCACTTT. Translating it yields CASSQGAGQASSPLHF.

The chain links TRBV30 to TRBJ2-1; TRBD2 agrees at 8 bases. Germline CDR1 GTSNPN, CDR2 SVGIG (reference sequence). Losses at the gene ends were 4 bases for V and 7 bases for J; bases not matched to a gene: 9. The CDR3 is 14 amino acids. The CDR3 coding sequence is TGTGCCTGGACCCCCGGGAGGGAGGGAAATGAGCAGTTCTTC. Protein: CAWTPGREGNEQFF.

This clone was seen once. This chain joins TRBV7-8 and TRBJ1-1; 7 bases fit TRBD1. The junction had 5 bases not matched to a gene; V was cut back by 5 bases and J by 2 bases. Germline V gene data show CDR1 as SGHVS and CDR2 as FQNEAQ. The CDR3 is made up of 14 amino acids. CDR3 in amino acids: CASSKGQVNTEAFF. The CDR3 bases are TGTGCCAGCAGCAAAGGACAGGTAAACACTGAAGCTTTCTTT.

CDR3 sequence (DNA): TGTGCCAGCAGCCAGGGAGCTCATGGCTCTGAGCAGTTCTTC. Amino acids: CASSQGAHGSEQFF. The chain carries TRBV3-1 (or the pseudogene TRBV3-2) and TRBJ2-1; the D gene is possibly TRBD2 (5 bases). V lost 3 bases and J lost 9, with 15 bases in between. Germline CDR1 and CDR2: LGHDT and YNNKEL (reference sequence). CDR3 length: 14 residues.

The chain combines TRBV19 with TRBJ2-6, with D maybe TRBD1 (6 bases). Germline values: CDR1 LNHDA, CDR2 SQIVND (reference sequence). The CDR3 length is 16 residues. The germline V and J ends were trimmed by 6 bases and 1 base, with 13 bases remaining between them. The CDR3 region is CASSFRGGSGANVLTF. The CDR3 region has the DNA TGTGCCAGTAGCTTCCGAGGGGGTTCTGGGGCCAACGTCCTGACTTTC.

J is TRBJ1-2 and V is TRBV6-1, with 9 bases matching TRBD1. Germline loops: CDR1 MNHNS, CDR2 SASEGT. CDR3 length: 15 residues. The junction had 4 bases not matched to a gene; V was cut back by 2 bases and J by 3 bases. The CDR3 DNA reads as TGTGCCAGCAGTGAATCACAGGGGGCAGACTATGGCTACACCTTC. This codes for CASSESQGADYGYTF.

In its sample, this clone was seen once. This chain's CDR3 is CASSHYYENTEAFF. For the CDR3, the DNA is TGTGCCAGCAGCCATTACTACGAGAACACTGAAGCTTTCTTT. J is TRBJ1-1 and V is TRBV3-1 (or the pseudogene TRBV3-2), with D unresolved. Trimming removed 3 bases at V and 1 base at J, with 9 bases between. CDR1 LGHDT and CDR2 YNNKEL come from the germline V gene (reference sequence). CDR3 size: 14 residues.

The genes are TRBV6-5 and TRBJ2-7, with 10 bases matching TRBD2. Per germline, CDR1 MNHEY and CDR2 SVGAGI. This CDR3 comprises 14 residues. After removal of 4 bases from V and 2 bases from J, the junction contained 2 bases not matched to a gene. The CDR3 sequence is CASSLTSGPYEQYF. The DNA for the CDR3 is TGTGCCAGCAGTTTGACTAGCGGGCCCTACGAGCAGTACTTC.

The rearrangement links TRBV5-4 to TRBJ2-3, with D perhaps matching TRBD1 (5 bases). This CDR3 has 13 amino acids. Germline CDR1 is SGHNT and CDR2 is YYREEE (reference sequence). Trimming took 0 bases from V and 5 from J, leaving 7 bases between them. The CDR3 nucleotides are TGTGCCAGCAGCTTGGGGGGCCGAGATACGCAGTATTTT. Protein sequence: CASSLGGRDTQYF.

This chain joins TRBV11-2 and TRBJ1-1, with D possibly matching TRBD1 (5 bases). Per germline, CDR1 SGHAT and CDR2 FQNNGV. CDR3 length equals 17 residues. With 1 base removed from V and 6 bases from J, the gap between germline ends came to 21 bases. The CDR3 spells CASSLGFVWGPRAEAFF. The DNA of the CDR3 is TGTGCCAGCAGCTTAGGATTTGTTTGGGGCCCCCGGGCTGAAGCTTTCTTT. The full variable domain, in which reference TRBV11-2 and TRBJ1-1 provide the parts outside the CDR3, is EAGVAQSPRYKIIEKRQSVAFWCNPISGHATLYWYQQILGQGPKLLIQFQNNGVVDDSQLPKDRFSAERLKGVDSTLKIQPAKLEDSAVYLCASSLGFVWGPRAEAFFGQGTRLTVV.

V gene TRBV28 combines with J gene TRBJ2-7; D uncertain. The CDR3 totals 13 residues. With 2 bases removed from V and 3 bases from J, the gap between germline ends came to 8 bases. The germline CDR1 and CDR2 sequences are MDHEN and SYDVKM. The CDR3 is CASSLRLIYEQYF. The DNA for the CDR3 is TGTGCCAGCAGTTTACGACTTATCTACGAGCAGTACTTC. Filled out from reference TRBV28 and TRBJ2-7, the complete variable domain reads DVKVTQSSRYLVKRTGEKVFLECVQDMDHENMFWYRQDPGLGLRLIYFSYDVKMKEKGDIPEGYSVSREKKERFSLILESASTNQTSMYLCASSLRLIYEQYFGPGTRLTVT.

The chain recombines TRBV30 with TRBJ1-5; D is undetermined. Germline V gene sequence: CDR1 GTSNPN, CDR2 SVGIG (reference sequence). V shed 3 bases and J shed 11 bases, with 23 bases lying between them. The CDR3 has 15 amino acids. The CDR3 spells CAWRIGGSTGVAQHF. The CDR3 DNA sequence: TGTGCCTGGAGGATCGGAGGGAGTACCGGGGTGGCCCAGCATTTT. The whole variable domain, remainder taken from reference TRBV30 and TRBJ1-5, is SQTIHQWPATLVQPVGSPLSLECTVEGTSNPNLYWYRQAAGRGLQLLFYSVGIGQISSEVPQNLSASRPQDRQFILSSKKLLLSDSGFYLCAWRIGGSTGVAQHFGDGTRLSIL.

The chain links TRBV18 to TRBJ2-1, with D possibly matching TRBD1 (6 bases). The CDR3 has 16 residues. Germline V gene lookup returns CDR1 KGHSH and CDR2 LQKENI. The V end was cut by 3 bases, the J end by 0 bases, with 12 bases between. The CDR3 nucleotides read TGTGCCAGCTCACCCGAGGGACAATTCTCCTACAATGAGCAGTTCTTC. Its translation is CASSPEGQFSYNEQFF.